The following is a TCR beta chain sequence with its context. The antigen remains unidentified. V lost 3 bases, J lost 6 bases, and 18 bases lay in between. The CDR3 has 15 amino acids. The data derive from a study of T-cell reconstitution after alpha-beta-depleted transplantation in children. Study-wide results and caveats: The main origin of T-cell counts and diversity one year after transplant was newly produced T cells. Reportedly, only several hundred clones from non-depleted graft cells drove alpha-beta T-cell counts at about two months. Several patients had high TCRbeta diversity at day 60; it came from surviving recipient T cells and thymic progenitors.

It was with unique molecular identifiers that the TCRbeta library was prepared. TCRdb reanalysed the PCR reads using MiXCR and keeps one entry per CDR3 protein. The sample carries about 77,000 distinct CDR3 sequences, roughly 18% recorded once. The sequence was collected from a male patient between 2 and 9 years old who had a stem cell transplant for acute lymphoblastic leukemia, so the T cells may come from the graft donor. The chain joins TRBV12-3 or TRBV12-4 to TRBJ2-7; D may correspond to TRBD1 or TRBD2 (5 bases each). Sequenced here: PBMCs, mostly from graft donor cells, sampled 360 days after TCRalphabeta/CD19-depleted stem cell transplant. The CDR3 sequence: CASSLGPPSAREQYF. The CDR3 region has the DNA TGTGCCAGCAGTTTGGGACCTCCCTCTGCCCGCGAGCAGTACTTC.